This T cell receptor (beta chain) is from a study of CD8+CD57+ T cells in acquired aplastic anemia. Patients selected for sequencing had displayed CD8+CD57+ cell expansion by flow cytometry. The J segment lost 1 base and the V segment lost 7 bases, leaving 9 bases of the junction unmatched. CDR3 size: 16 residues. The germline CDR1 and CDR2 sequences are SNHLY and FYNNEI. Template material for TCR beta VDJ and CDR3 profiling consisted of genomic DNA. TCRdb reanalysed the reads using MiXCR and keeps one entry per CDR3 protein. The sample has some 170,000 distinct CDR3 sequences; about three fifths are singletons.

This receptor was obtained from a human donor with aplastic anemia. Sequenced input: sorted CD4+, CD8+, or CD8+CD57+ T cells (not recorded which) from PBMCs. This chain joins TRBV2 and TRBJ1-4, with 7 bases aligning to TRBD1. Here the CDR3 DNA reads TGTGCCAGCAACGGACAGGAGGGTCGAACTAATGAAAAACTGTTTTTT. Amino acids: CASNGQEGRTNEKLFF.